Listed here is a single TCR beta chain. Germline V CDR1 and CDR2: KGHDR, SFDVKD. Losses at the gene ends were 5 bases for V and 8 bases for J; bases not matched to a gene: 6. The CDR3 consists of 14 residues. This record belongs to a study of blood T cell repertoires in COVID-19. Across the whole study: COVID-19 samples, acute and convalescent, were from the United States, Italy and Spain. In each case, the material was cDNA or gDNA derived from T cells, B-cell-depleted T cells, or PBMCs.

Original handling: Researchers report that nucleated cell counts were estimated from reference gene primer amplification. Profiled with immunoSEQ multiplex PCR; TCRdb holds only in-frame clones, not every one. V and J calls plus clone size are reproduced from that table; the DNA served to infer D and trimming. The sample lists some 220,000 clones, roughly 84% occurring once. The chain is built from TRBV24-1 and TRBJ2-4; 9 nucleotides match TRBD1. This TCR came from a woman in her 30s who had recovered from COVID-19. The sequenced material came from peripheral blood. CDR3 region: CATSGPGQGDIQYF. CDR3 coding DNA: TGTGCCACCAGTGGTCCGGGACAGGGAGACATTCAGTACTTC.